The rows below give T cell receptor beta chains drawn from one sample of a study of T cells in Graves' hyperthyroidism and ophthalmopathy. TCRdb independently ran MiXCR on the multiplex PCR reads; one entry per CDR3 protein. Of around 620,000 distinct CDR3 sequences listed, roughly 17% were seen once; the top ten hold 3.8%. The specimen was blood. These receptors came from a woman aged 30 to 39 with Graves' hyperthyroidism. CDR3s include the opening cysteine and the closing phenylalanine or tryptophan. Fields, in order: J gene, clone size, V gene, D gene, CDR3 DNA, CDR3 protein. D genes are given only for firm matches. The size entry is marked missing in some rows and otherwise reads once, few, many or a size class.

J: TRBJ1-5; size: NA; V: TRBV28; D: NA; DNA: TGTGCCAGCAGGGGCGGATTAAATCAGCCCCAGCATTTT; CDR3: CASRGGLNQPQHF
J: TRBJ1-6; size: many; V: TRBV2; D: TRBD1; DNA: TGTGCCAGCAGTGAAGGTCAGGGGGCGGACTCACCCCTCCACTTT; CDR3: CASSEGQGADSPLHF
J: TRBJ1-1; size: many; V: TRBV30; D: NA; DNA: TGTGCCTGGAGGCCCCAGGGTCAGAGGAACACTGAAGCTTTCTTT; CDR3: CAWRPQGQRNTEAFF
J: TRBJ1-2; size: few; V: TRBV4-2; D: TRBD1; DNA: TGTGCCAGCAGCCCGATATTCGGACAGGGGGCTAACTATGGCTACACCTTC; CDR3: CASSPIFGQGANYGYTF
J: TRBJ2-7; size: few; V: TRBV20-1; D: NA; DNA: TGCAGTGCTAGCGATCGGACAGAAGGGGTGGACGAGCAGTACTTC; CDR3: CSASDRTEGVDEQYF
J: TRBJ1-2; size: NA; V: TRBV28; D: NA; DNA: TGTGCCAGCAGTGCGACCGGGGCAGACACTTATGGCTACACCTTC; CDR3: CASSATGADTYGYTF
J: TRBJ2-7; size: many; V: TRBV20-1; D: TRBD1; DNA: TGCAGTGCCCGCGGGACAGGTTACGAGCAGTACTTC; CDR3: CSARGTGYEQYF
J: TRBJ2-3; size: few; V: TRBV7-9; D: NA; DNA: TGTGCCAGCAGCTTAGTTTTTCGAGGGAGGGATACGCAGTATTTT; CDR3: CASSLVFRGRDTQYF
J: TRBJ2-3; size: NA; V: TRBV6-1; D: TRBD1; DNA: TGTGCCAGCGGCTACAGGGGGGAAACAGATACGCAGTATTTT; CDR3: CASGYRGETDTQYF
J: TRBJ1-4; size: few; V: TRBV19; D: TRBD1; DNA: TGTGCCAGTATGCCTCGACAGGGTCGGGAAAAACTGTTTTTT; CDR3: CASMPRQGREKLFF
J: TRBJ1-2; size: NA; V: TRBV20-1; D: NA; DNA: TGCAGTGCTACCCCGCGGGAGCACTATGGCTACACCTTC; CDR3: CSATPREHYGYTF
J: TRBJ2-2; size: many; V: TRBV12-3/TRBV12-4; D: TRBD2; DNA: TGTGCCAGCACCCTGGGGCTAGCGGGTACCGGGGAGCTGTTTTTT; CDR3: CASTLGLAGTGELFF
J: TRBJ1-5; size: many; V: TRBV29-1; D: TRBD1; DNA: TGCAGCGTTGCCCCAGGGGGAGGGGGCGACCAGCCCCAGCATTTT; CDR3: CSVAPGGGGDQPQHF
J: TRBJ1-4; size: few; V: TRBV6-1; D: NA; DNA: TGTGCCAGCAGTTCTGGGGGGATAAGTGAAAAACTGTTTTTT; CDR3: CASSSGGISEKLFF
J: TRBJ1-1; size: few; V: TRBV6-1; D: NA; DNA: TGTGCCAGCTCCTACACCCGGGAGGGCACTGAAGCTTTCTTT; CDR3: CASSYTREGTEAFF
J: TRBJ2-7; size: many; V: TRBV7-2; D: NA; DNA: TGTGCCAGCAGCTTAGAACTGGCCCACGAGCAGTACTTC; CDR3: CASSLELAHEQYF
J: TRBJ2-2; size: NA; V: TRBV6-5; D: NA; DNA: TGTGCCAGCAGTTACGGCGTCGCCGGGGAGCTGTTTTTT; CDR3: CASSYGVAGELFF
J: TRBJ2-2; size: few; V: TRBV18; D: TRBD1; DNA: TGTGCCAGCTCACGAGCAGGGGGCGCGAACACCGGGGAGCTGTTTTTT; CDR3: CASSRAGGANTGELFF
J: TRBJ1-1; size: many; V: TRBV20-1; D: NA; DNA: TGCAGTGCTCAACGCGGACAGAGCATGAACACTGAAGCTTTCTTT; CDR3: CSAQRGQSMNTEAFF
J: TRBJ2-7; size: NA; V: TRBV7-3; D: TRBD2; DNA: TGTGCCAGCAGCCCCGGACTAGCGGGAGGGATCCGCGAGCAGTACTTC; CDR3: CASSPGLAGGIREQYF
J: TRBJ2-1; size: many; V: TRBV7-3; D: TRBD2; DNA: TGTGCCAGCAGCTCGACCTCGGGACTAGCGGACAATGAGCAGTTCTTC; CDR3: CASSSTSGLADNEQFF
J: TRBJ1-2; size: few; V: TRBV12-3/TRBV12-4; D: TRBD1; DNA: TGTGCCAGCAGTTTAGTCCAGGGGGACGTCGATGGCTACACCTTC; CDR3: CASSLVQGDVDGYTF
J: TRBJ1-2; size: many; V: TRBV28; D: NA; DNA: TGTGCCAGCAGCCCGGGGGGGAATAACTATGGCTACACCTTC; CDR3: CASSPGGNNYGYTF